The T cell receptor beta chain described here comes from a study of blood T cell repertoires in COVID-19. In the study overall: Sites in the United States, Italy and Spain provided acute and convalescent COVID-19 samples. Nucleic acid was either cDNA or gDNA, and it came from T cells, B-cell-depleted T cells, or PBMCs.

CDR1 and CDR2 from the germline V gene are SGDLS and YYNGEE. This CDR3 is built from 15 residues. Trimming removed 0 bases from V and 4 bases from J, with 11 bases in between. Authors' methods: Nucleated cell number was recorded as an estimate derived from reference gene primer amplification. Sequencing used immunoSEQ multiplex PCR; TCRdb keeps in-frame clones, though not all of them. D and trimming were read from the DNA, whereas the V and J calls and clone size are those reported in that table. The profile shows around 40,000 clones, approximately 85% of them singletons. Many counts were recorded for this clone.

The sequencing sample was made of peripheral blood. The chain links TRBV9 to TRBJ1-3; D ambiguous. This TCR derives from a man in his 70s with acute or convalescent COVID-19. The CDR3 region is CASSVGGVGGNTIYF. For the CDR3, the DNA is TGTGCCAGCAGCGTAGGGGGAGTCGGGGGAAACACCATATATTTT. Using reference TRBV9 and TRBJ1-3 for the parts outside the CDR3, the full variable domain is DSGVTQTPKHLITATGQRVTLRCSPRSGDLSVYWYQQSLDQGLQFLIQYYNGEERAKGNILERFSAQQFPDLHSELNLSSLELGDSALYFCASSVGGVGGNTIYFGEGSWLTVV.